This T cell receptor beta chain was found in a study of shared clonotypes between healthy human individuals. Study-wide results and caveats: Relative to their counterparts shared across all four donors, non-shared clonotypes exhibited diminished generation probabilities.

On this clone itself: The target antigen is unknown.

V shed 1 base, J shed 7 bases, and the junction held 7 bases outside the gene matches. The germline V gene has CDR1 SEHNR and CDR2 FQNEAQ (reference sequence). This CDR3 comprises 15 residues. Samples underwent the assay at deep level. Clones were read by immunoSEQ multiplex PCR, and TCRdb kept only the in-frame ones, dropping some. Here the sample spans about 610,000 clones, roughly 95% being singletons. CD8 cells classed as naive were CD45RO-negative and positively selected for CCR7, excluding terminally differentiated effector memory CD45RA+ cells. The sequencing input was naive CD8+ T cells sorted from blood. The sequence was obtained from a woman aged 25 to 39 in good health. The J gene is TRBJ2-1, the V gene TRBV7-9; 7 bases map to TRBD1. The CDR3 here is CASSLGQGRKNEQFF. CDR3 in DNA: TGTGCCAGCAGCTTAGGACAGGGACGAAAGAATGAGCAGTTCTTC.